The 17 T cell receptor beta chains below all came from one sample that was sequenced in a study of OX40 agonist ivuxolimab in advanced cancers. The protocol was immunoSEQ multiplex PCR, while the TCRdb copy is restricted to in-frame clones and leaves out a portion. The table lists approximately 60,000 clones, approximately 87% of them singletons. Sequenced here: CD4+ or CD8+ T cells sorted from blood, sampled in a trial of the OX40 agonist ivuxolimab. Every receptor here comes from an adult with an advanced solid tumor such as melanoma, head and neck, liver or kidney cancer.

The chain uses TRBV6-5 and TRBJ1-1; D gene ambiguous. The germline V and J ends were trimmed by 4 bases and 6 bases, with 18 bases remaining between them. Germline V lookup: CDR1 MNHEY, CDR2 SVGAGI. The CDR3 length is 15 residues. The DNA of the CDR3 is TGTGCCAGCAGTTTATCCTACTTACAAGTGCCTGAAGCTTTCTTT. Translating it yields CASSLSYLQVPEAFF.

The chain couples TRBV28 to TRBJ2-1, with 7 bases that match TRBD2. The CDR3 sequence is 15 residues long. Germline loops: CDR1 MDHEN, CDR2 SYDVKM. V was clipped by 6 bases and J by 2 bases; unmatched bases: 7. CDR3 sequence (DNA): TGTGCCAGCAGAATAGCGGGCCAAACCTACAATGAGCAGTTCTTC. This codes for CASRIAGQTYNEQFF. The full variable domain, its missing parts supplied by reference TRBV28 and TRBJ2-1, is DVKVTQSSRYLVKRTGEKVFLECVQDMDHENMFWYRQDPGLGLRLIYFSYDVKMKEKGDIPEGYSVSREKKERFSLILESASTNQTSMYLCASRIAGQTYNEQFFGPGTRLTVL.

This chain connects TRBV20-1 to TRBJ2-7; D unresolved. CDR1 is DFQATT, CDR2 SNEGSKA, per germline (reference sequence). The CDR3 extends over 10 amino acids. V lost 4 bases and J lost 5, with 6 bases in between. This CDR3 is CSAISDEQYF. In DNA form, the CDR3 reads TGCAGTGCTATTAGTGACGAGCAGTACTTC.

The J gene is TRBJ2-2, the V gene TRBV7-9; D possibly corresponds to TRBD1 (6 bases). Germline V gene lookup returns CDR1 SEHNR and CDR2 FQNEAQ (reference sequence). CDR3 size: 13 residues. Trimming removed 7 bases at V and 8 bases at J, with 14 bases between. The CDR3 region has the DNA TGTGCCAGCATCAAGGACAGATCTGGGGAGCTGTTTTTT. Translating gives CASIKDRSGELFF.

The chain links TRBV28 to TRBJ1-4; no firm D call. In germline, CDR1 is MDHEN, CDR2 SYDVKM. The CDR3 covers 14 residues. Between the trimmed V and J ends, which lost 4 bases and 4 bases, there was a span of 10 bases. The CDR3 region is CASSSPGVNEKLFF. As DNA, the CDR3 is TGTGCCAGCAGTTCCCCCGGGGTTAATGAAAAACTGTTTTTT.

The count of this clone is one. This chain joins TRBV5-1 and TRBJ1-1, with D possibly being TRBD1 (5 bases). Germline CDR1 and CDR2: SGHRS and YFSETQ. This CDR3 is built from 13 residues. The V end was cut by 3 bases, the J end by 7 bases, with 13 bases between. CDR3 sequence: CASSYDRNLEAFF. The CDR3 nucleotides read TGCGCCAGCAGCTATGACAGAAACCTTGAAGCTTTCTTT.

This chain connects TRBV5-6 to TRBJ2-1; 7 nucleotides align to TRBD1. Trimming took 0 bases from V and 6 from J; bases not matched to a gene: 3. Germline loops: CDR1 SGHDT, CDR2 YYEEEE. The CDR3 loop spans 14 amino acids. The CDR3 sequence: CASSLAGQPNEQFF. For the CDR3, the DNA is TGTGCCAGCAGCTTGGCGGGACAGCCCAATGAGCAGTTCTTC.

The chain couples TRBV19 to TRBJ2-1; 8 bases match TRBD2. J gave up 6 bases and V 7 bases, and 8 bases lay outside the gene matches. Germline loops: CDR1 LNHDA, CDR2 SQIVND (reference sequence). CDR3 length: 14 amino acids. The CDR3 reads CASTPGGGPNEQFF. DNA of the CDR3: TGTGCCAGTACCCCGGGCGGGGGGCCCAATGAGCAGTTCTTC.

The V and J genes are TRBV6-4 and TRBJ2-1; 13 nucleotides match TRBD2. This CDR3 has 20 amino acids. After removal of 8 bases from V and 0 bases from J, the junction contained 16 bases not matched to a gene. Germline V gene lookup returns CDR1 MRHNA and CDR2 SNTAGT. CDR3 DNA: TGTGCCAGCCTCTTCAGCGGACTAGCGGGAGCCCTGAGCTCCTACAATGAGCAGTTCTTC. Its translation is CASLFSGLAGALSSYNEQFF.

This clone was detected once. This sequence joins TRBV5-4 and TRBJ2-7; maybe TRBD1 (6 bases). Germline assignment: CDR1 SGHNT and CDR2 YYREEE (reference sequence). The germline V and J ends were trimmed by 4 bases and 3 bases, with 14 bases remaining between them. The CDR3 spans 14 residues. CDR3 in amino acids: CASSQFTGNYEQYF. CDR3 DNA: TGTGCCAGCAGCCAATTTACAGGGAACTACGAGCAGTACTTC.

The gene calls are TRBV7-2 and TRBJ2-7, with 8 bases that match TRBD2. After removal of 4 bases from V and 7 bases from J, the junction contained 12 bases not matched to a gene. Germline values: CDR1 SGHTA, CDR2 FQGNSA. The CDR3 contains 15 residues. CDR3 in amino acids: CASSSRTGGPSEQYF. The CDR3 bases are TGTGCCAGCAGCTCCCGAACGGGAGGGCCCTCGGAGCAGTACTTC. Full variable domain (rest looked up from reference TRBV7-2 and TRBJ2-7): GAGVSQSPSNKVTEKGKDVELRCDPISGHTALYWYRQSLGQGLEFLIYFQGNSAPDKSGLPSDRFSAERTGGSVSTLTIQRTQQEDSAVYLCASSSRTGGPSEQYFGPGTRLTVT.

The chain has TRBV7-2 and TRBJ2-1; 9 nucleotides line up with TRBD1. The length of the CDR3 is 15 residues. Germline loops: CDR1 SGHTA, CDR2 FQGNSA. The junction had 16 bases not matched to a gene; V was cut back by 7 bases and J by 12 bases. CDR3 residues: CASTLRDRDPMGQFF. The CDR3 DNA reads as TGTGCCAGCACCCTCCGGGACAGGGACCCGATGGGGCAGTTCTTC.

The rearrangement links TRBV7-2 to TRBJ2-5; 12 positions match TRBD2. The V gene end was trimmed by 5 bases and the J gene end by 5 bases; junction bases not matched to a gene: 12. There are 17 residues in the CDR3. Germline loops: CDR1 SGHTA, CDR2 FQGNSA. CDR3 amino acids: CASSRSTSGGVRETQYF. CDR3 DNA: TGTGCCAGCAGCCGATCGACTAGCGGGGGTGTTCGTGAGACCCAGTACTTC.

This chain uses TRBV9 with TRBJ1-1; weak D call: TRBD1 (5 bases). Germline-derived CDR1 and CDR2 are SGDLS and YYNGEE. V was shortened by 4 bases and J by 5 bases, with 15 bases between the two germline ends. The CDR3 consists of 14 residues. CDR3: CASSWRGGNTEAFF. DNA of the CDR3: TGTGCCAGCAGCTGGAGGGGTGGAAATACTGAAGCTTTCTTT.

This chain links TRBV15 with TRBJ1-4; 7 bases match TRBD1. V was clipped by 5 bases and J by 7 bases; unmatched bases: 10. The CDR3 consists of 15 residues. CDR1 is LNHNV, CDR2 YYDKDF, per germline (reference sequence). CDR3 in amino acids: CATSSGTEASEKLFF. CDR3 bases: TGTGCCACCAGCTCCGGGACAGAAGCTTCTGAAAAACTGTTTTTT.

This rearrangement joins TRBV5-1 to TRBJ1-3; D not resolved. Germline CDR1 reads SGHRS; CDR2 reads YFSETQ. The CDR3 extends over 16 amino acids. The V end was cut by 0 bases, the J end by 0 bases, with 10 bases between. The CDR3 bases are TGCGCCAGCAGCTTGGTGGGCGAAAACTCTGGAAACACCATATATTTT. Its protein product is CASSLVGENSGNTIYF.

The chain joins TRBV28 to TRBJ1-5; possible D gene TRBD1, 6 bases. V shed 2 bases and J shed 5 bases, with 13 bases lying between them. The CDR3 runs to 15 residues. Germline V gene data show CDR1 as MDHEN and CDR2 as SYDVKM. The chain's CDR3 is CASSLGGRTDQPQHF. Here the CDR3 DNA reads TGTGCCAGCAGTTTAGGGGGGCGCACGGATCAGCCCCAGCATTTT.